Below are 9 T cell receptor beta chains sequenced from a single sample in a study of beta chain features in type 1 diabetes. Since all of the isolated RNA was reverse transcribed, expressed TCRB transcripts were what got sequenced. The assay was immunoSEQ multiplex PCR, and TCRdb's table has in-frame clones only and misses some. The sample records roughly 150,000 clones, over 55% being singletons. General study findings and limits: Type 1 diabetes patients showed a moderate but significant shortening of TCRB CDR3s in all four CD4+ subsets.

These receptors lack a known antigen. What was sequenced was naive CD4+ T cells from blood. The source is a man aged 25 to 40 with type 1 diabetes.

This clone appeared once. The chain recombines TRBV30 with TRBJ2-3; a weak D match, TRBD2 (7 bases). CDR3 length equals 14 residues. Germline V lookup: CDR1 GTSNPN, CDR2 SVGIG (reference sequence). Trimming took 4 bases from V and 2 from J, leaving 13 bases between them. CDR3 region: CAWKQGTNTDTQYF. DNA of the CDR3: TGTGCCTGGAAGCAGGGGACTAACACAGATACGCAGTATTTT.

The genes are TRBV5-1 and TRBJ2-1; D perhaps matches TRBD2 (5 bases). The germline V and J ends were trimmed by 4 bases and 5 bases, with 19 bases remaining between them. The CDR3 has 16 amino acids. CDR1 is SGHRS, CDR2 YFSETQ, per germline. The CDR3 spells CASSPFGDPGDNEQFF. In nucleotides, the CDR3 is TGCGCCAGCAGCCCTTTCGGGGATCCCGGGGACAATGAGCAGTTCTTC.

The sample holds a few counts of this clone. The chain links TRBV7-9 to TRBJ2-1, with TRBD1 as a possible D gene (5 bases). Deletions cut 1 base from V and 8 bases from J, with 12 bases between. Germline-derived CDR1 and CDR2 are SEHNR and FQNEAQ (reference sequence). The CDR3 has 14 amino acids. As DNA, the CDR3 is TGTGCCAGCAGCTTAGGGCCAGGGCCCGATGAGCAGTTCTTC. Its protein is CASSLGPGPDEQFF.

The CDR3 coding sequence is TGTGCCAGCACTACTGGGGGAACAGGGAGCGCCTACGAGCAGTACTTC. It encodes CASTTGGTGSAYEQYF. This chain connects TRBV28 to TRBJ2-7; tentatively, D is TRBD1 (6 bases). Trimming removed 7 bases from V and 2 bases from J, with 21 bases in between. Germline values: CDR1 MDHEN, CDR2 SYDVKM. This CDR3 spans 16 amino acids.

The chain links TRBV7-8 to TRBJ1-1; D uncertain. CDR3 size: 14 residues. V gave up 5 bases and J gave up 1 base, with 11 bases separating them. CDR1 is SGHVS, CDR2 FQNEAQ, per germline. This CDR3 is CASSPLISNTEAFF. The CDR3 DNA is TGTGCCAGCAGCCCATTGATTTCGAACACTGAAGCTTTCTTT.

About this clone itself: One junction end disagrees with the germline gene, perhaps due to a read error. As DNA, the CDR3 is TGTGCCAGCAGCATAGCGATGACAGGCGGGTACTCACCCCTCCACTTT. This sequence encodes CASSIAMTGGYSPLHF. J is TRBJ1-6 and V is TRBV7-2; a weak D match, TRBD1 (6 bases). Germline V gene sequence: CDR1 SGHTA, CDR2 FQGNSA. The CDR3 has 16 amino acids.

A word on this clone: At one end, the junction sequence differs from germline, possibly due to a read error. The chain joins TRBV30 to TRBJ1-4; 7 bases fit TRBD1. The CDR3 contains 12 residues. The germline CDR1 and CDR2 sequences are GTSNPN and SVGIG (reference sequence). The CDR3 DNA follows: TGCGCGGCTGGACAGGCTAATGAAAAACTGTTTTTT. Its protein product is CAAGQANEKLFF.

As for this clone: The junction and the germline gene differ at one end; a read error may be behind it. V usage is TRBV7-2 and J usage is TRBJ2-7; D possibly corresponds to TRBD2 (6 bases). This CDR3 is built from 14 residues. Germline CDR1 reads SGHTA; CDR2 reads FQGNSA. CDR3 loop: CASRLAENSYEQYF. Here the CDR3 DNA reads TGTGCCAGCAGGTTAGCGGAAAACAGCTACGAGCAGTACTTC.

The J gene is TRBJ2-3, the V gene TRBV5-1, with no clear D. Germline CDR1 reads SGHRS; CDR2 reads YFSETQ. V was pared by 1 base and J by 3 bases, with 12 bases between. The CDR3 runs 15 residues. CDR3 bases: TGCGCCAGCAGCTTGATCCGGGCTGGGACAGATACGCAGTATTTT. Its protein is CASSLIRAGTDTQYF.